Listed here are 22 T cell receptor beta chains from one sample, sequenced in a study of cytomegalovirus exposure and HLA in healthy donors. PCR employed 60 Vbeta and 13 Jbeta primers. The assay was immunoSEQ multiplex PCR, and TCRdb's table has in-frame clones only and misses some. The sample has about 120,000 clones, 77% seen once. The sequenced sample consisted of PBMCs. The source is a male donor in good health and CMV-seropositive.

The chain links TRBV18 to TRBJ1-1, with 8 bases aligning to TRBD1. Per germline, CDR1 KGHSH and CDR2 LQKENI. With V trimmed by 4 bases and J by 1 base, 2 bases remained unmatched. CDR3 length: 14 residues. CDR3 sequence reads: CASSLGQANTEAFF. The CDR3 region has the DNA TGTGCCAGCTCACTGGGACAGGCGAACACTGAAGCTTTCTTT.

The chain recombines TRBV19 with TRBJ1-1, with a possible D match to TRBD1 (6 bases). Germline loops: CDR1 LNHDA, CDR2 SQIVND (reference sequence). The CDR3 length is 19 residues. V was shortened by 7 bases and J by 3 bases, with 30 bases between the two germline ends. CDR3: CASIRGFGWWGTPDTEAFF. The CDR3 DNA is TGTGCCAGTATCCGTGGGTTCGGTTGGTGGGGGACACCCGACACTGAAGCTTTCTTT.

This clone was counted between two and nine times. The rearrangement joins TRBV6-1 to TRBJ1-5; 9 bases are shared with TRBD1. Germline CDR1 reads MNHNS; CDR2 reads SASEGT. V trimming: 0 bases; J trimming: 6 bases; junction bases outside the gene matches: 6. The CDR3 is 16 residues long. In nucleotides, the CDR3 is TGTGCCAGCAGTGAAGCCAGTGGACAGGGGAGTCAGCCCCAGCATTTT. Amino acids: CASSEASGQGSQPQHF.

The V and J genes are TRBV23-1 and TRBJ2-7, with 7 bases fitting TRBD1. TRBV23-1 is assigned to the ORF class and has an uncertain function. The CDR3 loop spans 15 amino acids. The trim removed 0 bases at V and 5 bases at J, leaving 7 bases unmatched. The CDR3, as DNA: TGCGCCAGCAGTCAATCAGTACAGGGGATGAACGAGCAGTACTTC. Its translation is CASSQSVQGMNEQYF.

This clone was detected a few times. V gene TRBV5-4 combines with J gene TRBJ2-6, with unresolved D. Per germline, CDR1 SGHNT and CDR2 YYREEE (reference sequence). The CDR3 spans 15 residues. With 0 bases removed from V and 0 bases from J, the gap between germline ends came to 4 bases. In nucleotides, the CDR3 is TGTGCCAGCAGCTTGGAACTCTCTGGGGCCAACGTCCTGACTTTC. This gives the protein CASSLELSGANVLTF.

The rearrangement joins TRBV5-1 to TRBJ2-5, with D possibly being TRBD1 (7 bases). The DNA end favors TRBJ2-7, so the J call may be wrong. CDR1 and CDR2 from the germline V gene are SGHRS and YFSETQ. The CDR3 consists of 15 residues. Written as DNA, the CDR3 is TGCGCCAGCAGCCAGGGGGACTCAGGGGTCGACGAGCAGTACTTC. It encodes CASSQGDSGVDEQYF.

The rearrangement uses TRBV19 and TRBJ2-1; 7 bases are shared with TRBD2. The CDR3 consists of 13 residues. Germline-derived CDR1 and CDR2 are LNHDA and SQIVND (reference sequence). V trimming: 10 bases; J trimming: 0 bases; junction bases outside the gene matches: 3. The CDR3 reads CATGLDSYNEQFF. The CDR3 DNA follows: TGTGCCACCGGACTAGACTCCTACAATGAGCAGTTCTTC.

In this sample, this clone turned up a few times. The genes are TRBV5-1 and TRBJ2-2; 9 bases map to TRBD2. Germline V CDR1 and CDR2: SGHRS, YFSETQ. The CDR3 sequence is 16 residues long. V lost 3 bases to trimming and J lost 4 bases; unmatched junction nucleotides: 7. This chain's CDR3 is CASSSGLAPSTGELFF. DNA for the CDR3: TGCGCCAGCAGCTCGGGACTAGCCCCGAGCACCGGGGAGCTGTTTTTT.

V and J are TRBV6-4 and TRBJ2-1; 10 bases line up with TRBD2. Germline V CDR1 and CDR2: MRHNA, SNTAGT. V shed 2 bases, J shed 4 bases, and the junction held 2 bases outside the gene matches. The CDR3 runs to 15 residues. CDR3 amino acids: CASSDSGGAYNEQFF. The CDR3, as DNA: TGTGCCAGCAGTGACAGCGGGGGGGCTTACAATGAGCAGTTCTTC.

The rearrangement joins TRBV6-5 to TRBJ2-3; tentative D call: TRBD2 (6 bases). This CDR3 spans 14 amino acids. The V end was cut by 6 bases, the J end by 2 bases, with 12 bases between. Germline CDR1 reads MNHEY; CDR2 reads SVGAGI. CDR3 nucleotide sequence: TGTGCCAGCAGGCCGACTAGATACACAGATACGCAGTATTTT. It translates to CASRPTRYTDTQYF.

This sequence joins TRBV28 and TRBJ2-7; D is perhaps TRBD2 (6 bases). The CDR3 sequence is 15 residues long. Between the trimmed V and J ends, which lost 7 bases and 7 bases, there was a span of 23 bases. Germline assignment: CDR1 MDHEN and CDR2 SYDVKM. The CDR3 region is CASTPLGRGEEEQYF. CDR3 in DNA: TGTGCCAGCACCCCACTCGGGAGAGGGGAGGAAGAGCAGTACTTC.

V usage is TRBV5-1 and J usage is TRBJ2-7; perhaps TRBD1 as D (5 bases). The germline V gene encodes CDR1 SGHRS and CDR2 YFSETQ. There are 15 residues in the CDR3. V lost 0 bases, J lost 1 base, and 11 bases lay in between. This chain's CDR3 is CASSLDPGISYEQYF. The CDR3 region has the DNA TGCGCCAGCAGCTTGGACCCAGGGATATCCTACGAGCAGTACTTC.

The DNA of the CDR3 is TGTGCCAGCAGCCGGACAGGAGCGAACACTGAAGCTTTCTTT. Its protein product is CASSRTGANTEAFF. The chain joins TRBV27 to TRBJ1-1; 7 bases map to TRBD1. Germline CDR1 reads MNHEY; CDR2 reads SMNVEV (reference sequence). The ends lost 6 bases at V and 1 base at J; junction bases unmatched: 5. There are 14 residues in the CDR3.

This clone was counted between two and nine times. The CDR3 reads CASSQENRQGFTDTQYF. For the CDR3, the DNA is TGTGCCAGCAGCCAAGAAAACCGGCAGGGATTCACAGATACGCAGTATTTT. The V and J genes are TRBV4-2 and TRBJ2-3; a possible D gene is TRBD1 (5 bases). The CDR3 extends over 17 amino acids. Trimming took 0 bases from V and 2 from J, leaving 15 bases between them. The V gene's germline CDR1 is LGHNA and CDR2 YNFKEQ.

J is TRBJ1-4 and V is TRBV28; TRBD1 aligns across 8 bases. J lost 13 bases, V lost 1 base, and 11 bases had no gene match. The V gene's germline CDR1 is MDHEN and CDR2 SYDVKM. The CDR3 loop spans 15 amino acids. The DNA of the CDR3 is TGTGCCAGCAGTTTATTGGGCAGGGGGCGCGGCGGACTGTTTTTT. It codes for CASSLLGRGRGGLFF.

This chain joins TRBV4-1 and TRBJ2-7, with a possible D match to TRBD1 (6 bases). V lost 2 bases and J 4 bases, leaving 12 bases between the germline ends. The CDR3 is made up of 14 amino acids. Germline CDR1 and CDR2: MGHRA and YSYEKL. CDR3: CASSQSGTFYEQYF. Here the CDR3 DNA reads TGCGCCAGCAGCCAAAGTGGGACATTTTACGAGCAGTACTTC.

The rearrangement links TRBV19 to TRBJ2-5, with 8 bases that match TRBD2. Germline assignment: CDR1 LNHDA and CDR2 SQIVND (reference sequence). Trimming took 3 bases from V and 4 from J; bases not matched to a gene: 13. The length of the CDR3 is 17 residues. This CDR3 is CASSMSRGGGRSETQYF. The DNA for the CDR3 is TGTGCCAGTAGTATGTCCCGCGGCGGGGGGCGGTCAGAGACCCAGTACTTC.

The CDR3 loop reads CASSRSRGYGNYGYTF. The CDR3 bases are TGTGCCAGCAGTCGGAGCAGGGGGTATGGTAACTATGGCTACACCTTC. V usage is TRBV28 and J usage is TRBJ1-2; 7 nucleotides agree with TRBD1. Germline V gene sequence: CDR1 MDHEN, CDR2 SYDVKM. The CDR3 runs 16 residues. V lost 5 bases and J lost 1; bases outside the gene matches: 10.

This chain connects TRBV5-5 to TRBJ1-5, with D possibly matching TRBD1 (5 bases). Germline CDR1 SGHKS, CDR2 YYEKEE (reference sequence). Trimming cost V 3 bases and J 0 bases, with 13 bases left between them. This CDR3 is 16 amino acids long. The CDR3 coding sequence is TGTGCCAGCAGCTGGGAACAGGAGGGTAGCAATCAGCCCCAGCATTTT. It codes for CASSWEQEGSNQPQHF.

This chain connects TRBV19 to TRBJ1-1; the match to TRBD1 covers 8 bases. The CDR3 loop spans 13 amino acids. After removal of 3 bases from V and 5 bases from J, the junction contained 2 bases not matched to a gene. The germline gives CDR1 LNHDA, CDR2 SQIVND (reference sequence). This CDR3 reads CASSIRGRTEAFF. CDR3 nucleotides: TGTGCCAGTAGTATCAGGGGGCGTACTGAAGCTTTCTTT.

This chain links TRBV5-4 with TRBJ1-1, with D possibly being TRBD1 (6 bases). The length of the CDR3 is 17 residues. Between the trimmed V and J ends, which lost 0 bases and 0 bases, there was a span of 15 bases. Per germline, CDR1 SGHNT and CDR2 YYREEE (reference sequence). As DNA, the CDR3 is TGTGCCAGCAGCTTGGCGGGCAGGGGTTCTATGAACACTGAAGCTTTCTTT. It translates to CASSLAGRGSMNTEAFF. The full variable domain, completed using reference TRBV5-4 and TRBJ1-1, is ETGVTQSPTHLIKTRGQQVTLRCSSQSGHNTVSWYQQALGQGPQFIFQYYREEENGRGNFPPRFSGLQFPNYSSELNVNALELDDSALYLCASSLAGRGSMNTEAFFGQGTRLTVV.

The chain links TRBV28 to TRBJ1-1, with TRBD1 identical over 7 bases. The CDR3 has 14 residues. V shed 2 bases and J 11 bases; nucleotides not matched to a gene: 11. CDR1 MDHEN and CDR2 SYDVKM come from the germline V gene. The CDR3 here is CASSLPSEGAIAFF. Here the CDR3 DNA reads TGTGCCAGCAGTTTACCCTCGGAGGGGGCGATTGCTTTCTTT.